These 30 T cell receptor beta chains were sequenced from one sample in a study of CD8 T cells in Susac syndrome. Reverse transcription of roughly 0.45 to 1 ug RNA was performed with random hexamers. Via MiXCR, TCRdb re-called the immunoSEQ multiplex PCR reads, giving one row per CDR3 protein. The sample gives about 160,000 distinct CDR3 sequences, roughly 95% of which show up once; roughly 0.099% is in the top ten. The sequenced sample consisted of CD4+ T cells from PBMCs. Every receptor here comes from a human donor with multiple sclerosis.

The CDR3 region is CATSRDKPTYEQYF. In nucleotides, the CDR3 is TGTGCCACCAGCAGAGACAAACCGACCTACGAGCAGTACTTC. V is TRBV15 and J is TRBJ2-7; no firm D call. The CDR3 sequence is 14 residues long. V was shortened by 0 bases and J by 2 bases, with 8 bases between the two germline ends. Germline values: CDR1 LNHNV, CDR2 YYDKDF (reference sequence).

A remark on this clonotype: Compared with germline, one end of the junction differs, possibly owing to a read error. CDR3 nucleotides: TGCAGTGCTAAGTTTGGCCGTTTT. It yields the protein CSAKFGRF. This chain links TRBV20-1 with TRBJ2-3, with D uncertain. The CDR3 spans 8 residues. Germline V gene lookup returns CDR1 DFQATT and CDR2 SNEGSKA (reference sequence).

This sequence joins TRBV4-2 and TRBJ1-3; 7 nucleotides line up with TRBD1. The ends lost 8 bases at V and 8 bases at J; junction bases unmatched: 15. This CDR3 is 15 amino acids long. In germline, CDR1 is LGHNA, CDR2 YNFKEQ. CDR3 protein: CASCRDSATVDTIYF. Here the CDR3 DNA reads TGTGCCAGCTGCCGGGACAGCGCAACGGTGGACACCATATATTTT.

The J gene is TRBJ1-5, the V gene TRBV30; D unclear. V lost 0 bases and J 1 base, leaving 4 bases between the germline ends. The CDR3 contains 13 residues. Looked up from germline, CDR1 is GTSNPN and CDR2 is SVGIG (reference sequence). The CDR3 loop is CAWSVSSNQPQHF. The CDR3, as DNA: TGTGCCTGGAGTGTATCCAGCAATCAGCCCCAGCATTTT.

The CDR3 here is CASSLGRDSEQYF. CDR3 coding DNA: TGTGCCAGCAGCCTGGGCAGGGACAGCGAGCAGTACTTC. J is TRBJ2-7 and V is TRBV7-9; 7 bases align to TRBD1. CDR1 is SEHNR, CDR2 FQNEAQ, per germline (reference sequence). The CDR3 spans 13 residues. With 5 bases clipped from V and 6 bases from J, the junction kept 7 bases outside the gene matches.

The chain recombines TRBV7-2 with TRBJ2-7, with D unresolved. Trimming cost V 1 base and J 6 bases, with 7 bases left between them. From germline, CDR1 is SGHTA and CDR2 FQGNSA. The CDR3 has 12 amino acids. This chain's CDR3 is CASSLEVGEQYF. The CDR3 DNA reads as TGTGCCAGCAGCTTAGAAGTTGGCGAGCAGTACTTC.

CDR3 DNA sequence: TGTGCCAGTAGTATAGATCAGTGGGGAACTGAAGCTTTCTTT. This codes for CASSIDQWGTEAFF. V and J are TRBV19 and TRBJ1-1, with D hard to call. CDR1 and CDR2 from the germline V gene are LNHDA and SQIVND (reference sequence). CDR3 length: 14 amino acids. Trimming removed 0 bases at V and 5 bases at J, with 10 bases between.

The J gene is TRBJ1-5, the V gene TRBV28; 8 bases match TRBD1. CDR1 MDHEN and CDR2 SYDVKM come from the germline V gene. This CDR3 has 15 residues. J gave up 7 bases and V 1 base, and 6 bases lay outside the gene matches. CDR3 nucleotide sequence: TGTGCCAGCAGTTTATCCGGACAGGGCGTGCAGCCCCAGCATTTT. Translated: CASSLSGQGVQPQHF.

The V and J genes are TRBV20-1 and TRBJ1-5; 7 positions match TRBD1. This CDR3 has 14 residues. Germline-derived CDR1 and CDR2 are DFQATT and SNEGSKA (reference sequence). V shed 4 bases and J 7 bases; nucleotides not matched to a gene: 10. The CDR3 spells CSAKGQLVHQPQHF. DNA for the CDR3: TGCAGTGCTAAGGGACAGTTGGTGCACCAGCCCCAGCATTTT.

The rearrangement links TRBV16 to TRBJ1-2; D unresolved. V was cut by 1 base and J by 4 bases, with 13 bases left in between. The CDR3 extends over 15 amino acids. Germline CDR1 KGHSY, CDR2 FQNENV. The CDR3 sequence is CASSQLTAGGYGYTF. The CDR3 DNA sequence: TGTGCCAGCAGCCAATTAACGGCGGGAGGCTATGGCTACACCTTC.

This chain connects TRBV20-1 to TRBJ1-5, with 8 bases lining up with TRBD1. Trimming cost V 6 bases and J 6 bases; bases outside gene matches: 7. The CDR3 loop spans 13 amino acids. The germline V gene has CDR1 DFQATT and CDR2 SNEGSKA (reference sequence). DNA for the CDR3: TGCAGTGCACGGGGACAGGCGGGTCAGCCCCAGCATTTT. The encoded protein is CSARGQAGQPQHF.

This clonotype was observed once. The V call is TRBV6-2 or TRBV6-3, the J call TRBJ2-3; no reliable D call. V lost 7 bases, J lost 0 bases, and 8 bases lay in between. CDR1 MNHEY and CDR2 SVGEGT come from the germline V gene. This CDR3 has 13 residues. The CDR3 DNA reads TGTGCCAGCACCCGAACTAGCACAGATACGCAGTATTTT. It yields the protein CASTRTSTDTQYF.

The chain has TRBV19 and TRBJ1-1, with D maybe TRBD1 (5 bases). The CDR3 has 13 residues. Germline V gives CDR1 LNHDA, CDR2 SQIVND (reference sequence). V dropped 4 bases and J dropped 7 bases, with 13 bases sitting between them. CDR3 DNA sequence: TGTGCCAGTAGTAAAACAGGATCTCTTGAAGCTTTCTTT. Protein product: CASSKTGSLEAFF. The full variable domain, completed using reference TRBV19 and TRBJ1-1, is DGGITQSPKYLFRKEGQNVTLSCEQNLNHDAMYWYRQDPGQGLRLIYYSQIVNDFQKGDIAEGYSVSREKKESFPLTVTSAQKNPTAFYLCASSKTGSLEAFFGQGTRLTVV.

The V call is TRBV20-1, the J call TRBJ2-5; maybe TRBD2 (7 bases). Per the germline V gene, CDR1 is DFQATT and CDR2 is SNEGSKA (reference sequence). V was shortened by 5 bases and J by 7 bases, with 20 bases between the two germline ends. CDR3 length: 14 residues. Here the CDR3 reads CSAGGVGGGGTQYF. In DNA, the CDR3 is TGCAGTGCTGGAGGAGTTGGGGGCGGGGGGACCCAGTACTTC.

This chain connects TRBV5-1 to TRBJ2-1; TRBD2 matches 8 bases. Germline CDR1 and CDR2: SGHRS and YFSETQ. V dropped 6 bases and J dropped 9; count of bases not matched to a gene: 14. The CDR3 is made up of 15 amino acids. The CDR3 region has the DNA TGCGCCAGCAATCTCTTGGTAGCGGGAAGTGGTGAGCAGTTCTTC. Its translation: CASNLLVAGSGEQFF.

The chain employs TRBV4-1 and TRBJ2-3, with D unclear. Trimming took off 8 bases at V and 3 bases at J, with 18 bases between the two ends. The CDR3 has 15 amino acids. In germline, CDR1 is MGHRA, CDR2 YSYEKL. In DNA, the CDR3 is TGCGCCAGCTCCCCGGCGGTAGCATTTACAGATACGCAGTATTTT. Translated: CASSPAVAFTDTQYF.

The genes are TRBV11-2 and TRBJ2-1; perhaps TRBD1 as D (6 bases). Germline assignment: CDR1 SGHAT and CDR2 FQNNGV. With 1 base removed from V and 7 bases from J, the gap between germline ends came to 11 bases. The CDR3 has 14 amino acids. The CDR3 protein is CASSLADRGNEQFF. The CDR3 region has the DNA TGTGCCAGCAGCTTAGCGGACAGAGGGAATGAGCAGTTCTTC. Full variable domain (missing parts from reference TRBV11-2 and TRBJ2-1): EAGVAQSPRYKIIEKRQSVAFWCNPISGHATLYWYQQILGQGPKLLIQFQNNGVVDDSQLPKDRFSAERLKGVDSTLKIQPAKLEDSAVYLCASSLADRGNEQFFGPGTRLTVL.

Written as DNA, the CDR3 is TGTGCCTGGAACCCTCTGGGGCAGGCCCAAAAACTGTTTTTT. Its protein is CAWNPLGQAQKLFF. V usage is TRBV30 and J usage is TRBJ1-4, with a tentative D call TRBD1 (5 bases). Germline CDR1 reads GTSNPN; CDR2 reads SVGIG (reference sequence). This CDR3 has 14 residues. V shed 4 bases and J shed 9 bases, with 18 bases lying between them.

J is TRBJ2-4 and V is TRBV12-3 or TRBV12-4, with 12 bases lining up with TRBD2. This CDR3 spans 14 amino acids. The V gene end was trimmed by 6 bases and the J gene end by 6 bases; junction bases not matched to a gene: 3. The CDR3 DNA sequence: TGTGCCAGCAGCACGGGACTAGCGGGAAACATTCAGTACTTC. Translation: CASSTGLAGNIQYF.

The chain employs TRBV20-1 and TRBJ1-3, with D possibly being TRBD1 (5 bases). Germline V gene lookup returns CDR1 DFQATT and CDR2 SNEGSKA (reference sequence). CDR3 size: 15 residues. V lost 0 bases, J lost 1 base, and 10 bases lay in between. The chain's CDR3 is CSARDLRGSGNTIYF. The CDR3, as DNA: TGCAGTGCTAGAGATTTAAGGGGATCTGGAAACACCATATATTTT.

The rearrangement uses TRBV4-2 and TRBJ1-2; no clear D gene. From germline, CDR1 is LGHNA and CDR2 YNFKEQ. V was trimmed by 0 bases and J by 2 bases, leaving 16 bases between them. The CDR3 is 17 residues long. The chain's CDR3 is CASSQDSSQAENYGYTF. As DNA, the CDR3 is TGTGCCAGCAGCCAAGATTCGTCTCAGGCGGAAAACTATGGCTACACCTTC.

The chain couples TRBV12-3 or TRBV12-4 to TRBJ2-1, with D possibly TRBD2 on 5 matching bases. Trimming shortened V by 2 bases and J by 5 bases, and 10 bases separated the two germline ends. The CDR3 sequence is 14 residues long. The CDR3 region is CASSLRETHNEQFF. In DNA, the CDR3 is TGTGCCAGCAGTTTAAGGGAGACCCACAATGAGCAGTTCTTC.

The genes are TRBV27 and TRBJ2-5; no clear D. Germline values: CDR1 MNHEY, CDR2 SMNVEV (reference sequence). The CDR3 spans 10 residues. V gave up 11 bases and J gave up 3 bases, with 7 bases separating them. The CDR3 DNA reads TGTGCCGACCCCGAAGAGACCCAGTACTTC. It specifies CADPEETQYF.

This sequence joins TRBV20-1 and TRBJ2-5; 10 bases are a match to TRBD1. CDR1 is DFQATT, CDR2 SNEGSKA, per germline (reference sequence). CDR3 size: 17 residues. Trimming at V came to 6 bases and at J to 0 bases, leaving 13 bases not matched to a gene. CDR3 in amino acids: CSATDRGVAGYQETQYF. The CDR3 DNA follows: TGCAGTGCCACGGACAGGGGGGTAGCGGGTTACCAAGAGACCCAGTACTTC.

The chain employs TRBV28 and TRBJ2-7, with a weak D call TRBD2 (6 bases). V was trimmed by 4 bases and J by 0 bases, leaving 13 bases between them. The V gene's germline CDR1 is MDHEN and CDR2 SYDVKM. The CDR3 is 15 amino acids. For the CDR3, the DNA is TGTGCCAGCAGTTCCCCGGGGGAAAACTCCTACGAGCAGTACTTC. Translated: CASSSPGENSYEQYF.

The chain has TRBV19 and TRBJ2-1; D possibly corresponds to TRBD2 (5 bases). This CDR3 comprises 13 residues. Germline-derived CDR1 and CDR2 are LNHDA and SQIVND (reference sequence). Trimming stripped 5 bases from V and 6 bases from J, with 11 bases between. CDR3 loop: CASSSTGSNEQFF. The CDR3 coding sequence is TGTGCCAGTAGTTCAACGGGGAGCAATGAGCAGTTCTTC. Based on the CDR3 plus reference TRBV19 and TRBJ2-1, the full variable domain is DGGITQSPKYLFRKEGQNVTLSCEQNLNHDAMYWYRQDPGQGLRLIYYSQIVNDFQKGDIAEGYSVSREKKESFPLTVTSAQKNPTAFYLCASSSTGSNEQFFGPGTRLTVL.

CDR3 sequence: CASSSTGGEQFF. DNA for the CDR3: TGTGCCAGCAGTTCTACTGGAGGTGAGCAGTTCTTC. This sequence joins TRBV12-3 or TRBV12-4 and TRBJ2-1; possibly TRBD2 for D (5 bases). The CDR3 is made up of 12 amino acids. Trimming removed 4 bases at V and 9 bases at J, with 10 bases between.

The gene calls are TRBV24-1 and TRBJ2-1, with 11 bases aligning to TRBD2. CDR1 KGHDR and CDR2 SFDVKD come from the germline V gene. The trim removed 1 base at V and 14 bases at J, leaving 6 bases unmatched. This CDR3 has 14 residues. CDR3 nucleotide sequence: TGTGCCACCAGTGATTTAGGCGAGACTAGCGGGAAGTTCTTC. This sequence encodes CATSDLGETSGKFF.

This chain links TRBV10-2 with TRBJ1-2, with 8 bases identical to TRBD1. V shed 4 bases, J shed 3 bases, and the junction held 7 bases outside the gene matches. Germline V gene sequence: CDR1 WSHSY, CDR2 SAAADI. CDR3 length equals 15 residues. In nucleotides, the CDR3 is TGCGCCAGCAGTGGGGGACAGGAGGCTTACTATGGCTACACCTTC. Translation gives CASSGGQEAYYGYTF.

V is TRBV5-1 and J is TRBJ2-1; 7 positions agree with TRBD2. The CDR3 runs to 17 residues. Germline CDR1 and CDR2: SGHRS and YFSETQ. V shed 3 bases, J shed 1 base, and the junction held 10 bases outside the gene matches. CDR3 nucleotide sequence: TGCGCCAGCAGCTCCCTCGACGGGAGGTGGTCCTACAATGAGCAGTTCTTC. It translates to CASSSLDGRWSYNEQFF. The full variable domain, in which reference TRBV5-1 and TRBJ2-1 provide the parts outside the CDR3, is KAGVTQTPRYLIKTRGQQVTLSCSPISGHRSVSWYQQTPGQGLQFLFEYFSETQRNKGNFPGRFSGRQFSNSRSEMNVSTLELGDSALYLCASSSLDGRWSYNEQFFGPGTRLTVL.